The clone carrying this T cell receptor (beta chain) was picked up one time. Trimming removed 6 bases from V and 3 bases from J, with 12 bases in between. Per the germline V gene, CDR1 is MNHEY and CDR2 is SVGAGI. The length of the CDR3 is 14 residues. This sample stems from a study of blood T cell repertoires in COVID-19. Across the whole study: COVID-19 samples, acute and convalescent, were from the United States, Italy and Spain. The analysed material was cDNA or gDNA that came from T cells, B-cell-depleted T cells, or PBMCs.

Original processing notes: The assay estimated nucleated cells by amplifying reference gene primers. The data were produced by immunoSEQ multiplex PCR, yet TCRdb's version contains in-frame clones alone and is incomplete. Clone size and V and J calls were adopted from that table, with D and trimming inferred from the DNA. The sample yields more than 80,000 clones, roughly 85% seen once. The chain uses TRBV6-5 and TRBJ1-3; possible D gene TRBD1, 5 bases. The source material was peripheral blood. The receptor was isolated from a human donor in a cohort sampled during active COVID-19. The CDR3: CASSRGSDGNTIYF. The CDR3 DNA reads as TGTGCCAGCAGCCGGGGGAGCGATGGAAACACCATATATTTT.